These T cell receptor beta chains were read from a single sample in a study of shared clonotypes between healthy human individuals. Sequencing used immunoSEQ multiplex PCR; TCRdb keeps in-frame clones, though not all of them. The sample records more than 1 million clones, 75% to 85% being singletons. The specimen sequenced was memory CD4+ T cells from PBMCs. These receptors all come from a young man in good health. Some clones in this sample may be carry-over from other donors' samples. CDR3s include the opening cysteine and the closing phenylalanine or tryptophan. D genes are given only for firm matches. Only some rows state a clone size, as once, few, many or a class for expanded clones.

CDR3: CASSPGRTGVYEQYF
DNA: TGTGCCAGCTCGCCGGGTAGGACAGGGGTCTACGAGCAGTACTTC
J: TRBJ2-7
D: TRBD1
V: TRBV18
length: 15
size: -

CDR3: CAIRPGQGLTSGVYNEQFF
DNA: TGTGCCATCAGACCCGGACAGGGGTTAACTAGCGGAGTCTACAATGAGCAGTTCTTC
J: TRBJ2-1
D: -
V: TRBV10-3
length: 19
size: -

CDR3: CASSKQGANGNTIYF
DNA: TGTGCCAGCAGTAAACAGGGGGCGAATGGAAACACCATATATTTT
J: TRBJ1-3
D: TRBD1
V: TRBV6-1
length: 15
size: few

CDR3: CASSLTGSNQPQHF
DNA: TGTGCCAGCAGCCTCACAGGTAGCAATCAGCCCCAGCATTTT
J: TRBJ1-5
D: -
V: TRBV4-2
length: 14
size: -

CDR3: CASTSERGGTQYF
DNA: TGTGCCAGCACCAGCGAAAGGGGGGGGACCCAGTACTTC
J: TRBJ2-5
D: -
V: TRBV2
length: 13
size: many

CDR3: CASSLAGGSYEQYF
DNA: TGTGCCAGCAGTCTAGCGGGTGGATCCTACGAGCAGTACTTC
J: TRBJ2-7
D: TRBD2
V: TRBV6-5
length: 14
size: -

CDR3: CAHAGRVNTEAFF
DNA: TGTGCCCATGCGGGCAGGGTGAACACTGAAGCTTTCTTT
J: TRBJ1-1
D: -
V: TRBV30
length: 13
size: -

CDR3: CASSSTGAANEKLFF
DNA: TGTGCCAGCAGCTCAACAGGGGCGGCTAATGAAAAACTGTTTTTT
J: TRBJ1-4
D: TRBD1
V: TRBV7-9
length: 15
size: -

CDR3: CASRKDPLLCF
DNA: TGTGCCAGCAGGAAGGACCCCCTGCTGTGCTTC
J: TRBJ2-7
D: -
V: TRBV6-1
length: 11
size: -

CDR3: CASSESGGTAYGYTF
DNA: TGTGCCAGCAGTGAAAGTGGGGGGACAGCCTATGGCTACACCTTC
J: TRBJ1-2
D: TRBD1
V: TRBV25-1
length: 15
size: -

CDR3: CASSWTGHPTEQYF
DNA: TGTGCCAGCAGCTGGACCGGTCATCCGACCGAGCAGTACTTC
J: TRBJ2-7
D: -
V: TRBV5-6
length: 14
size: -

CDR3: CAWTHRRWGLFF
DNA: TGTGCCTGGACGCACCGTCGGTGGGGACTGTTTTTT
J: TRBJ1-4
D: -
V: TRBV30
length: 12
size: -

CDR3: CASSLSPGGGTQYF
DNA: TGTGCCAGCAGTTTATCCCCGGGGGGTGGGACCCAGTACTTC
J: TRBJ2-5
D: TRBD2
V: TRBV27
length: 14
size: once

CDR3: CASRLGIFGGEAFF
DNA: TGTGCAAGTCGCTTAGGGATATTTGGGGGTGAAGCTTTCTTT
J: TRBJ1-1
D: -
V: TRBV12-2
length: 14
size: -

CDR3: CASSLGGGRNTDTQYF
DNA: TGCGCCAGCAGCTTGGGAGGGGGTCGGAACACAGATACGCAGTATTTT
J: TRBJ2-3
D: -
V: TRBV5-1
length: 16
size: -

CDR3: CASSQDPSAGGDQPQHF
DNA: TGTGCCAGCAGCCAAGATCCCTCTGCAGGGGGCGATCAGCCCCAGCATTTT
J: TRBJ1-5
D: TRBD1
V: TRBV4-2
length: 17
size: -

CDR3: CASSFSQNTGELFF
DNA: TGCGCCAGCAGCTTTTCCCAGAACACCGGGGAGCTGTTTTTT
J: TRBJ2-2
D: -
V: TRBV5-1
length: 14
size: once

CDR3: CASSKPGTDEQYF
DNA: TGTGCCAGCAGTAAACCCGGAACCGACGAGCAGTACTTC
J: TRBJ2-7
D: -
V: TRBV6-5
length: 13
size: -

CDR3: CASSQSCKGHDEQYF
DNA: TGCGCCAGCAGTCAATCGTGCAAGGGGCACGACGAGCAGTACTTC
J: TRBJ2-7
D: -
V: TRBV23-1
length: 15
size: -

CDR3: CASSLATQGGGNTIYF
DNA: TGTGCCAGCAGCTTGGCTACCCAAGGAGGTGGAAACACCATATATTTT
J: TRBJ1-3
D: -
V: TRBV7-9
length: 16
size: -

CDR3: CASSQTGTGRYNEQFF
DNA: TGTGCCAGCTCACAGACCGGGACAGGGCGGTACAATGAGCAGTTCTTC
J: TRBJ2-1
D: TRBD1
V: TRBV18
length: 16
size: few

CDR3: CASLGGGWSNQPQHF
DNA: TGTGCCAGCTTAGGTGGGGGCTGGAGCAATCAGCCCCAGCATTTT
J: TRBJ1-5
D: -
V: TRBV28
length: 15
size: -

CDR3: CASSLVGAEQFF
DNA: TGCGCCAGCAGCTTGGTCGGCGCTGAGCAGTTCTTC
J: TRBJ2-1
D: -
V: TRBV5-1
length: 12
size: -

CDR3: CASSFGVNEQFF
DNA: TGCGCCAGCAGCTTCGGGGTCAATGAGCAGTTCTTC
J: TRBJ2-1
D: -
V: TRBV5-1
length: 12
size: -

CDR3: CASSLDRMNTEAFF
DNA: TGTGCCAGCAGCTTAGACAGGATGAACACTGAAGCTTTCTTT
J: TRBJ1-1
D: -
V: TRBV5-4
length: 14
size: many

CDR3: CASSLRHLGTEAFF
DNA: TGTGCCAGCAGTTTAAGGCACCTGGGTACTGAAGCTTTCTTT
J: TRBJ1-1
D: -
V: TRBV28
length: 14
size: -

CDR3: CSVRTSGSEYF
DNA: TGCAGCGTAAGAACTAGCGGGAGTGAGTACTTC
J: TRBJ2-7
D: TRBD2
V: TRBV29-1
length: 11
size: -

CDR3: CASSQDLPSGFTDTQYF
DNA: TGTGCCAGCAGCCAAGATCTCCCTAGCGGATTCACAGATACGCAGTATTTT
J: TRBJ2-3
D: TRBD2
V: TRBV4-2
length: 17
size: -

CDR3: CASSMNTEAFF
DNA: TGTGCCAGCAGTATGAACACTGAAGCTTTCTTT
J: TRBJ1-1
D: -
V: TRBV28
length: 11
size: -

CDR3: CASSELGTVNTDTQYF
DNA: TGTGCCAGCAGTGAATTAGGGACAGTCAACACAGATACGCAGTATTTT
J: TRBJ2-3
D: TRBD1
V: TRBV25-1
length: 16
size: -

CDR3: CASNQGGFSNEQFF
DNA: TGTGCCAGCAACCAAGGCGGCTTCTCCAATGAGCAGTTCTTC
J: TRBJ2-1
D: -
V: TRBV6-6
length: 14
size: -

CDR3: CASSLTGDSQETQYF
DNA: TGTGCCAGCAGCTTAACGGGGGACAGTCAAGAGACCCAGTACTTC
J: TRBJ2-5
D: TRBD1
V: TRBV7-3
length: 15
size: -

CDR3: CASSSGSSHTGELFF
DNA: TGTGCCAGCAGCTCGGGTTCCAGCCACACCGGGGAGCTGTTTTTT
J: TRBJ2-2
D: -
V: TRBV11-2
length: 15
size: -

CDR3: CASGFEQYF
DNA: TGTGCCTCCGGTTTCGAGCAGTACTTC
J: TRBJ2-7
D: -
V: TRBV28
length: 9
size: -

CDR3: CASTAGTAQETQYF
DNA: TGTGCCAGCACTGCCGGGACCGCCCAAGAGACCCAGTACTTC
J: TRBJ2-5
D: -
V: TRBV18
length: 14
size: -

CDR3: CAWSLRYEQYF
DNA: TGTGCCTGGAGTCTCCGCTACGAGCAGTACTTC
J: TRBJ2-7
D: -
V: TRBV30
length: 11
size: -

CDR3: CAWSQGLAGADEQYF
DNA: TGTGCCTGGAGTCAAGGACTAGCGGGAGCTGACGAGCAGTACTTC
J: TRBJ2-7
D: TRBD2
V: TRBV30
length: 15
size: -

CDR3: CASSLDFLPGTEAFF
DNA: TGTGCCAGCAGCTTAGACTTCCTCCCCGGGACAGAAGCTTTCTTT
J: TRBJ1-1
D: -
V: TRBV11-1
length: 15
size: few

CDR3: CATGVNTDTQYF
DNA: TGTGCCACGGGGGTCAACACAGATACGCAGTATTTT
J: TRBJ2-3
D: -
V: TRBV10-3
length: 12
size: -

CDR3: CASSSTNPPYEQYF
DNA: TGTGCCAGCAGCTCTACAAACCCTCCCTACGAGCAGTACTTC
J: TRBJ2-7
D: -
V: TRBV9
length: 14
size: -

CDR3: CASSLQGSSYNEQFF
DNA: TGTGCCAGCAGCTTACAGGGTAGCTCCTACAATGAGCAGTTCTTC
J: TRBJ2-1
D: -
V: TRBV7-9
length: 15
size: -

CDR3: CAWGEGGNTDTQYF
DNA: TGTGCCTGGGGTGAGGGCGGGAACACAGATACGCAGTATTTT
J: TRBJ2-3
D: -
V: TRBV30
length: 14
size: -